This T cell receptor (beta chain) was observed in a study of blood T cell repertoires in COVID-19. Overall study: The United States, Italy and Spain were the sources of the acute and convalescent COVID-19 samples. In each case, the material was cDNA or gDNA derived from T cells, B-cell-depleted T cells, or PBMCs.

Trimming took off 5 bases at V and 0 bases at J, with 13 bases between the two ends. CDR1 and CDR2 from the germline V gene are SGHVS and FNYEAQ. The CDR3 runs 15 residues. Per the authors' pipeline: Reference gene primers were amplified, and this amplification served to estimate nucleated cell counts. Only in-frame clones appear in the TCRdb table, and some are missing; sequencing was by immunoSEQ multiplex PCR. V, J and clone size are taken as reported in that table, and D and trimming were inferred from the DNA itself. The sample lists more than 250,000 clones; about 90% were seen once. This chain links TRBV7-6 with TRBJ1-2, with a possible D match to TRBD1 (6 bases). This receptor was obtained from a young man who had recovered from COVID-19. The sequencing sample was made of peripheral blood. In DNA, the CDR3 is TGTGCCAGCAGCCCAGGGACATCTACTAACTATGGCTACACCTTC. Protein: CASSPGTSTNYGYTF. The full variable domain, completed using reference TRBV7-6 and TRBJ1-2, is GAGVSQSPRYKVTKRGQDVALRCDPISGHVSLYWYRQALGQGPEFLTYFNYEAQQDKSGLPNDRFSAERPEGSISTLTIQRTEQRDSAMYRCASSPGTSTNYGYTFGSGTRLTVV.